One sample yielded the 5 T cell receptor beta chains listed below, sequenced in a study of cytomegalovirus exposure and HLA in healthy donors. Measured with immunoSEQ multiplex PCR; TCRdb has only the in-frame clones, and not every one. The sample lists some 120,000 clones, 85% occurring once. The sequencing sample was made of PBMCs. The source is a woman younger than 45 in good health and CMV-seronegative.

The chain has TRBV5-6 and TRBJ1-1, with 11 bases lining up with TRBD1. This CDR3 region has 16 residues. The germline gives CDR1 SGHDT, CDR2 YYEEEE. The ends lost 1 base at V and 0 bases at J; junction bases unmatched: 2. CDR3: CASSLRTGGMNTEAFF. CDR3 DNA sequence: TGTGCCAGCAGCTTGCGGACAGGGGGCATGAACACTGAAGCTTTCTTT.

The chain combines TRBV9 with TRBJ1-6, with a tentative D call TRBD1 (5 bases). Germline V gene data show CDR1 as SGDLS and CDR2 as YYNGEE. V was shortened by 3 bases and J by 3 bases, with 7 bases between the two germline ends. CDR3 length: 14 amino acids. The CDR3: CASSGGGYNSPLHF. The CDR3 DNA reads as TGTGCCAGCAGCGGGGGGGGCTATAATTCACCCCTCCACTTT.

The chain combines TRBV7-9 with TRBJ1-6, with TRBD1 identical over 8 bases. Losses at the gene ends were 4 bases for V and 7 bases for J; bases not matched to a gene: 6. The CDR3 is 15 amino acids. CDR1 and CDR2 (germline): SEHNR, FQNEAQ (reference sequence). In DNA form, the CDR3 reads TGTGCCAGCAGCTCACGGACAGGGAGGAATTCACCCCTCCACTTT. This gives the protein CASSSRTGRNSPLHF.

The gene calls are TRBV9 and TRBJ2-3; TRBD2 aligns across 9 bases. The trim removed 0 bases at V and 3 bases at J, leaving 11 bases unmatched. CDR1 is SGDLS, CDR2 YYNGEE, per germline. This CDR3 has 18 amino acids. CDR3 residues: CASSVGLRLADETDTQYF. CDR3 DNA: TGTGCCAGCAGCGTAGGGCTCAGACTAGCGGATGAAACAGATACGCAGTATTTT.

V is TRBV4-2 and J is TRBJ1-1; TRBD1 matches at 8 bases. CDR3 length: 17 residues. Germline values: CDR1 LGHNA, CDR2 YNFKEQ. Trimming took 1 base from V and 0 from J; bases not matched to a gene: 7. The CDR3 DNA is TGTGCCAGCAGCCAAGGCCGGACAGGGAACATGAACACTGAAGCTTTCTTT. Translating it yields CASSQGRTGNMNTEAFF.